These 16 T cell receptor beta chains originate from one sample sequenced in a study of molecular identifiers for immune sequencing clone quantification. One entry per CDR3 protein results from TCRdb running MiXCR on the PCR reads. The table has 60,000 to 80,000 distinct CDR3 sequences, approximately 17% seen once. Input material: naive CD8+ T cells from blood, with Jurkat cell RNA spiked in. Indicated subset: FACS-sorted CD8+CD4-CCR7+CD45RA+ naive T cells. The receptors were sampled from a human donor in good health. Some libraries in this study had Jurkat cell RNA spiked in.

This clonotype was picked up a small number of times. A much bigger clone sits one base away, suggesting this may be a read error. This CDR3 is CSARDIEREAYNEQFF. CDR3 coding DNA: TGCAGTGCTAGAGATATCGAGCGGGAGGCTTACAATGAGCAGTTCTTC. The chain combines TRBV20-1 with TRBJ2-1, with TRBD2 identical over 9 bases. Germline-derived CDR1 and CDR2 are DFQATT and SNEGSKA (reference sequence). CDR3 length equals 16 residues. V shed 0 bases, J shed 4 bases, and the junction held 7 bases outside the gene matches.

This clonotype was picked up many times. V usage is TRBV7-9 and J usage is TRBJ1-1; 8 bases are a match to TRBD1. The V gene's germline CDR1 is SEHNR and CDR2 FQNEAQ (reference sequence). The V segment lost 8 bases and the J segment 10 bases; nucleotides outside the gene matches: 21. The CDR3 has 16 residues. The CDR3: CASVPEAGGAWRGAFF. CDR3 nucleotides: TGTGCCAGCGTCCCAGAGGCAGGGGGCGCTTGGCGGGGAGCTTTCTTT.

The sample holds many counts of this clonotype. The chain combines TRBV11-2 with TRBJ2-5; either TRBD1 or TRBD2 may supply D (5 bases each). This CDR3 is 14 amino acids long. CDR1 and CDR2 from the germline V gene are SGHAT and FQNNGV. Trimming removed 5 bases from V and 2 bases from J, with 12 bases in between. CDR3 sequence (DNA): TGTGCCAGCAGCCCCGGGGCTTGGCAAGAGACCCAGTACTTC. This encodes CASSPGAWQETQYF.

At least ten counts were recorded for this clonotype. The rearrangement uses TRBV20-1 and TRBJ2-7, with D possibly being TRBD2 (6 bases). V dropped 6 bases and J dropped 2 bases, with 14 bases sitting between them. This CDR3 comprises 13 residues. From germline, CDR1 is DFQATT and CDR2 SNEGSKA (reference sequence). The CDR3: CSALTGTAYEQYF. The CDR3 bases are TGCAGTGCGCTTACGGGGACTGCCTACGAGCAGTACTTC.

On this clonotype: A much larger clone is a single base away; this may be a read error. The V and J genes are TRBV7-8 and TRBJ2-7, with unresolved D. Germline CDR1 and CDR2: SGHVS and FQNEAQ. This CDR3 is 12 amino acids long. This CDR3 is CASGLPGYEQYF. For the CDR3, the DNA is TGTGCCAGCGGCTTGCCGGGTTACGAGCAGTACTTC. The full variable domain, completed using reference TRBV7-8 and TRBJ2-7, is GAGVSQSPRYKVAKRGQDVALRCDPISGHVSLFWYQQALGQGPEFLTYFQNEAQLDKSGLPSDRFFAERPEGSVSTLKIQRTQQEDSAVYLCASGLPGYEQYFGPGTRLTVT.

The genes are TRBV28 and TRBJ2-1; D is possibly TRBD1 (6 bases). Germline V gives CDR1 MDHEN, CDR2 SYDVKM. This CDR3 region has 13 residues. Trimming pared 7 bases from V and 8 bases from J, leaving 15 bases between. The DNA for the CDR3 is TGTGCCAGCAACAGGGTTACGCTTGATGAGCAGTTCTTC. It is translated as CASNRVTLDEQFF.

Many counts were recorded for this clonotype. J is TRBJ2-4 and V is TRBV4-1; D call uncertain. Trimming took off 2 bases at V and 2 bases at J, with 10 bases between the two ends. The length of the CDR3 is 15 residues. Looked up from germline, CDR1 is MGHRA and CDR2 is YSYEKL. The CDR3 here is CASSQRPGTKNIQYF. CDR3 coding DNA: TGCGCCAGCAGCCAAAGGCCAGGCACCAAAAACATTCAGTACTTC.

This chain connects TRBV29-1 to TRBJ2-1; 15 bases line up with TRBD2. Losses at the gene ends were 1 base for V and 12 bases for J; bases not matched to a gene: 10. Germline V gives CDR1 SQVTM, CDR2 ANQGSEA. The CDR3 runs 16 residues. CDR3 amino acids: CSVEVTGGLAGGWQFF. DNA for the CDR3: TGCAGCGTTGAAGTGACAGGGGGACTAGCGGGAGGATGGCAGTTCTTC.

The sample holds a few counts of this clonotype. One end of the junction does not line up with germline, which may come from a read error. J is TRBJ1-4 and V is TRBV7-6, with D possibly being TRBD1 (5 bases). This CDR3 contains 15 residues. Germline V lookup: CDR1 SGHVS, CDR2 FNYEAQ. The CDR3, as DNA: TGTGCCAGCAGCCCCCTACGGACAACTGATGAAAAACTGTTTTTT. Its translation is CASSPLRTTDEKLFF.

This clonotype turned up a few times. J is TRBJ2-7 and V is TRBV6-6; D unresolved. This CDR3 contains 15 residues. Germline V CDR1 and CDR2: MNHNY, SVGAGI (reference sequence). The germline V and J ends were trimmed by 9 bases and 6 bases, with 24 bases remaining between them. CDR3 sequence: CASLFYSTFGLEQYF. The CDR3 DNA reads TGTGCCAGTCTTTTTTATTCTACCTTCGGGCTCGAGCAGTACTTC.

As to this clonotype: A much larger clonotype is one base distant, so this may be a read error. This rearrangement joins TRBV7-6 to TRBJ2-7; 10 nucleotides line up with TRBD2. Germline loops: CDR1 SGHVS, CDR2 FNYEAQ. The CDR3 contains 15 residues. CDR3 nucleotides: TGTGCCAGCAGCTTATCTAGCGGGGGAACCTACGGGCAGTACTTC. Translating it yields CASSLSSGGTYGQYF.

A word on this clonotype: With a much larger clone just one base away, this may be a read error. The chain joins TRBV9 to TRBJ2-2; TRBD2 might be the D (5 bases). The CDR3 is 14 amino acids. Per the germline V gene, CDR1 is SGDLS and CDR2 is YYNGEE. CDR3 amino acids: CASSVGPLTGELSF. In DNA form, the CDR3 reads TGTGCCAGCAGCGTAGGCCCTCTTACCGGGGAGCTGTCTTTT.

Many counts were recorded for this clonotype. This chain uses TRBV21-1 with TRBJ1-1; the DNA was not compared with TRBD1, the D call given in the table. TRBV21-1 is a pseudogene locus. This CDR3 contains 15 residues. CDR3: CASSKDHKNRSEAFF. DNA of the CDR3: TGTGCCAGCAGCAAAGACCACAAGAACAGGAGTGAAGCTTTCTTT.

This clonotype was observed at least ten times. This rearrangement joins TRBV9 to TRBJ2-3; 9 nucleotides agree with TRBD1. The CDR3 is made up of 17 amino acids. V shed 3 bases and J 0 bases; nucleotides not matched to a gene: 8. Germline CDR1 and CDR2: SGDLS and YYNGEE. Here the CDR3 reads CASSGGTGRVSTDTQYF. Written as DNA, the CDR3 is TGTGCCAGCAGCGGAGGGACAGGGAGGGTTAGCACAGATACGCAGTATTTT. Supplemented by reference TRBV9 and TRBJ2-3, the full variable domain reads DSGVTQTPKHLITATGQRVTLRCSPRSGDLSVYWYQQSLDQGLQFLIQYYNGEERAKGNILERFSAQQFPDLHSELNLSSLELGDSALYFCASSGGTGRVSTDTQYFGPGTRLTVL.

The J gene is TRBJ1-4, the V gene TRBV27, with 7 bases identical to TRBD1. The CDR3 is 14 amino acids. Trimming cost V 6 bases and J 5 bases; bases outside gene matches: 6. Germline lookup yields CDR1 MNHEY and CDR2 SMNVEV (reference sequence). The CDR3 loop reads CASRLGQRNEKLFF. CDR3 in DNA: TGTGCCAGCAGACTGGGACAGCGGAATGAAAAACTGTTTTTT.

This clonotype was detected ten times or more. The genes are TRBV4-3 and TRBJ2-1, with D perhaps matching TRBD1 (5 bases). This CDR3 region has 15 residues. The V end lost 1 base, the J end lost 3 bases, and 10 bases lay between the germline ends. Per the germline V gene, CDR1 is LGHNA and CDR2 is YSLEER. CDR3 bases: TGCGCCAGCAGCCAAGTTCAGGGATACTACAATGAGCAGTTCTTC. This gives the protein CASSQVQGYYNEQFF.